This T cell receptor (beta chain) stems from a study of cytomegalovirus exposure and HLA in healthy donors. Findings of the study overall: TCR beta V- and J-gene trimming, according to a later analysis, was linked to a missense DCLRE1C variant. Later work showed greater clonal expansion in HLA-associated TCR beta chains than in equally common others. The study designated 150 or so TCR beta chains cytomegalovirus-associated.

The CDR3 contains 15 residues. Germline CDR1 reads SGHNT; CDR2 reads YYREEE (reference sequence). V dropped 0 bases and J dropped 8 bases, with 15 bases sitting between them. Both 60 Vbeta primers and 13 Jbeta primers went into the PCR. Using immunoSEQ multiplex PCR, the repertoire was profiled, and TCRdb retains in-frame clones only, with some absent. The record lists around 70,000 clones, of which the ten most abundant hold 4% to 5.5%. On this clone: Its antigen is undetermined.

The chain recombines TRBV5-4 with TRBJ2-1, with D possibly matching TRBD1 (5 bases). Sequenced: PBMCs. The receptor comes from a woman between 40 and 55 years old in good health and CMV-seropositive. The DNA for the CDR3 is TGTGCCAGCAGCTTGGATGGCAGGGCCTGGGATGAGCAGTTCTTC. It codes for CASSLDGRAWDEQFF.